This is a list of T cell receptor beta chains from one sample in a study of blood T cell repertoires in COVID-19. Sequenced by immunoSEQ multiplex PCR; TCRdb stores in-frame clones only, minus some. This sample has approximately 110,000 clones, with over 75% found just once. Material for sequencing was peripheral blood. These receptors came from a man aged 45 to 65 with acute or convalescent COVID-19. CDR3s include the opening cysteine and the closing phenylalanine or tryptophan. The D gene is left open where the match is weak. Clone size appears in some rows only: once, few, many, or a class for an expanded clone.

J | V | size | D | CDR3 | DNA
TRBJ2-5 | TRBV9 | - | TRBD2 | CASSGIAGGSPETQYF | TGTGCCAGCAGCGGGATAGCGGGGGGGTCCCCAGAGACCCAGTACTTC
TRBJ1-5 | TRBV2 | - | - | CASSTGVNQPQHF | TGTGCCAGCAGTACAGGAGTTAATCAGCCCCAGCATTTT
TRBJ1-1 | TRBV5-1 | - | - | CASSLIGVGALLDTEAFF | TGCGCCAGCAGCTTGATAGGTGTGGGCGCCCTTTTGGACACTGAAGCTTTCTTT
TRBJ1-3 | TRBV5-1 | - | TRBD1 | CASTTGAGNTIYF | TGCGCCAGCACCACAGGGGCTGGAAACACCATATATTTT
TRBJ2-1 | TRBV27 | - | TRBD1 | CASSLYRQGWGEQFF | TGTGCCAGCAGTCTCTATCGACAGGGATGGGGTGAGCAGTTCTTC
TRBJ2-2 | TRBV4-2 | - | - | CASSQDWSTGELFF | TGTGCCAGCAGCCAAGACTGGAGCACCGGGGAGCTGTTTTTT
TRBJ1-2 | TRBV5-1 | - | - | CASSLDDAARQYTF | TGCGCCAGCAGCTTGGACGACGCGGCAAGGCAGTACACCTTC
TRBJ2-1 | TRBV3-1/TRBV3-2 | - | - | CASSRDFYNEQFF | TGTGCCAGCAGCCGGGACTTTTACAATGAGCAGTTCTTC
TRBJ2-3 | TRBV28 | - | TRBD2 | CASSSQRGLTDTQYF | TGTGCCAGCAGTTCCCAGCGGGGACTCACAGATACGCAGTATTTT
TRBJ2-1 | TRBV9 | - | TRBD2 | CASSVDWTSSYNEQFF | TGTGCCAGCAGCGTAGACTGGACTAGCAGCTACAATGAGCAGTTCTTC
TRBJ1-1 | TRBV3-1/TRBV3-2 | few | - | CASSGGGATEAFF | TGTGCCAGCAGCGGTGGGGGGGCCACTGAAGCTTTCTTT
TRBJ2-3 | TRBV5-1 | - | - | CASSINPDSTSTDTQYF | TGCGCCAGCAGCATCAATCCTGACAGTACTAGCACAGATACGCAGTATTTT
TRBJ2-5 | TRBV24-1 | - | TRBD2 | CATTRLAGGDFGDF | TGTGCCACCACCAGACTAGCGGGGGGCGACTTCGGAGACTTC
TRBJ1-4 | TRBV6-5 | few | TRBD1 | CASSPGQGTNEKLFF | TGTGCCAGCAGCCCGGGACAGGGGACTAATGAAAAACTGTTTTTT
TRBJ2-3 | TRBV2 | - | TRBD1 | CASRRDRGADTQYF | TGTGCCAGCAGAAGAGACAGGGGCGCAGATACGCAGTATTTT